Below, one TCR beta chain is given with its context. Its antigen is as yet unknown. The data were taken from a study of tumor-infiltrating lymphocytes in localized non-small cell lung cancer. Study-level points and caveats: Immunotypes IM1 and IM2 had similar TCR-derived T-cell fractions.

V lost 0 bases and J 7 bases, leaving 8 bases between the germline ends. This CDR3 comprises 13 residues. CDR1 is LGHNA, CDR2 YSLEER, per germline. Profiled with immunoSEQ multiplex PCR; TCRdb holds only in-frame clones, not every one. The sample holds some 22,000 clones, 70% to 80% seen once. This TCR was recovered from a human donor with non-small cell lung cancer. The chain links TRBV4-3 to TRBJ2-3, with unresolved D. Sample: lung tumor tissue. CDR3 sequence reads: CASSQDTRNTQYF. Here the CDR3 DNA reads TGCGCCAGCAGCCAAGATACAAGAAATACGCAGTATTTT.